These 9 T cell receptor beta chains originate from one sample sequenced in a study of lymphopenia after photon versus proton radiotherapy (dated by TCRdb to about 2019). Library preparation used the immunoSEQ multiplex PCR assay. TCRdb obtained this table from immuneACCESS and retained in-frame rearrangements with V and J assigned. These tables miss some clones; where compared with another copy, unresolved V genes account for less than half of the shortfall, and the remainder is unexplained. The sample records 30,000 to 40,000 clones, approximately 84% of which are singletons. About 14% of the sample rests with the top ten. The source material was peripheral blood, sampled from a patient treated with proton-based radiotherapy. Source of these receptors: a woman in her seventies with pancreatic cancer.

The CDR3 spells CASSLTTGFGTEAFF. CDR3 nucleotides: TGTGCCAGCAGCCTAACGACAGGGTTCGGCACTGAAGCTTTCTTT. The chain employs TRBV14 and TRBJ1-1, with TRBD1 identical over 7 bases. The CDR3 spans 15 residues. Germline CDR1 reads SGHDN; CDR2 reads FVKESK. The V and J ends lost 4 bases and 4 bases, in that order; junction bases with no gene match: 9.

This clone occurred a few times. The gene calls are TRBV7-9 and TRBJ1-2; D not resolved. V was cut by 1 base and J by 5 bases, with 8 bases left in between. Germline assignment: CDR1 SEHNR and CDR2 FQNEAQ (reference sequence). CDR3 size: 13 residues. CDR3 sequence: CASSLVGLYGYTF. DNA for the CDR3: TGTGCCAGCAGCTTAGTCGGACTTTATGGCTACACCTTC.

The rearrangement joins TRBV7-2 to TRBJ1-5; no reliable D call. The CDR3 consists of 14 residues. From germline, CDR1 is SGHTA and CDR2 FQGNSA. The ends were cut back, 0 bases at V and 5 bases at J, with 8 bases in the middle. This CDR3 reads CASSLAGEHQPQHF. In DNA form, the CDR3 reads TGTGCCAGCAGCTTAGCGGGAGAGCATCAGCCCCAGCATTTT.

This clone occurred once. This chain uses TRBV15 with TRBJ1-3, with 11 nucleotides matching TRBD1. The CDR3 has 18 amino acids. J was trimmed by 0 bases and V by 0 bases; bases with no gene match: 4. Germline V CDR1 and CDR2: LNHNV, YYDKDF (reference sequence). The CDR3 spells CATSRDWTGGRSGNTIYF. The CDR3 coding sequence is TGTGCCACCAGCAGAGATTGGACAGGGGGCCGCTCTGGAAACACCATATATTTT.

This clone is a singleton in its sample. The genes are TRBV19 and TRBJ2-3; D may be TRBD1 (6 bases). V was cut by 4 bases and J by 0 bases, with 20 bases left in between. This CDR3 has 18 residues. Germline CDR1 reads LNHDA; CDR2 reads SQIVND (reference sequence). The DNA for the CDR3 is TGTGCCAGTAGTACCCCTCTCTCCGGGACAAGTAGCACAGATACGCAGTATTTT. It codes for CASSTPLSGTSSTDTQYF.

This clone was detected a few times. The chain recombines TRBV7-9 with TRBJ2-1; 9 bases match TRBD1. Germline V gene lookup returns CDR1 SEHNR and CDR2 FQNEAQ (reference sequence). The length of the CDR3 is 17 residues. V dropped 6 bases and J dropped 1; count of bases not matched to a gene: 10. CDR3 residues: CASSFPDGQGSYNEQFF. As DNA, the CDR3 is TGTGCCAGCAGTTTTCCCGACGGACAGGGGTCCTACAATGAGCAGTTCTTC.

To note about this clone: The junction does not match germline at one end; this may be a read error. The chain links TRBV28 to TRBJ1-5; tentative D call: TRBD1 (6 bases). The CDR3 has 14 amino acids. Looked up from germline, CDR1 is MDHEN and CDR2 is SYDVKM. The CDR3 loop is CAGSLSLDSQPQHF. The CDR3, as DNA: TGTGCCGGCAGTTTATCTCTGGACAGCCAGCCCCAGCATTTT.

The DNA for the CDR3 is TGTGCCAGCAGTTCTTTAGACAGGATGAACACTGAAGCTTTCTTT. Translating it yields CASSSLDRMNTEAFF. The V gene is TRBV28, the J gene TRBJ1-1; possible D gene TRBD1, 6 bases. The CDR3 is 15 amino acids. The V and J ends lost 4 bases and 0 bases respectively, with 12 bases between them. Germline CDR1 reads MDHEN; CDR2 reads SYDVKM.

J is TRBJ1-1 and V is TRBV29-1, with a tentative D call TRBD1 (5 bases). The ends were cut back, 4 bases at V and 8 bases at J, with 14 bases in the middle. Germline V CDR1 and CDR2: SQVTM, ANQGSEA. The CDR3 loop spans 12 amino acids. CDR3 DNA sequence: TGCAGCGTTGTGAGGGGATCTCACGAAGCTTTCTTT. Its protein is CSVVRGSHEAFF.